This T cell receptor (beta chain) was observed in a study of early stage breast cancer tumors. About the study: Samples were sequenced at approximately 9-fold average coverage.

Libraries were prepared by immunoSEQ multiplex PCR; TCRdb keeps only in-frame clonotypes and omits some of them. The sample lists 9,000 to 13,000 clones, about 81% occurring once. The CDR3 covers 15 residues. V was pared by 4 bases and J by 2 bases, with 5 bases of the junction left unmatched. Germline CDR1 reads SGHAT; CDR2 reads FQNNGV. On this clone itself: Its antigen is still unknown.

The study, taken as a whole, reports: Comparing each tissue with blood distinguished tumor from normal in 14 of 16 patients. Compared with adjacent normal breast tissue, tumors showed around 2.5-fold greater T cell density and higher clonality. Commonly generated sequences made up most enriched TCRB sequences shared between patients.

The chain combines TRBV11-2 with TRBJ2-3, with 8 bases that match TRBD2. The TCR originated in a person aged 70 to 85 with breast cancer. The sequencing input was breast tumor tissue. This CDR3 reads CASSSQRGYTDTQYF. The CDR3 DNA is TGTGCCAGCAGCTCTCAGCGGGGGTACACAGATACGCAGTATTTT.